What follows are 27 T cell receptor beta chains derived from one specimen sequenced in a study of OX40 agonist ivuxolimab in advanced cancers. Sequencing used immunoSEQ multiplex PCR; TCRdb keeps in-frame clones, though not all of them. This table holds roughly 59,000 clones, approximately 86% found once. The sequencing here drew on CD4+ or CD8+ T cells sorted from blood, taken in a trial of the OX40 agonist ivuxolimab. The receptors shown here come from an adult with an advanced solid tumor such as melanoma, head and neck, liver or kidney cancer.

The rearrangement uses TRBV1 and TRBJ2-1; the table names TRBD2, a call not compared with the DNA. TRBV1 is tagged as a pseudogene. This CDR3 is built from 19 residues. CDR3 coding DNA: TGCACCAGCAGCCAAAGGTGGCCTAGCGAGCGGGAGATGGGCAATGAGCAGTTCTTC. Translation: CTSSQRWPSEREMGNEQFF.

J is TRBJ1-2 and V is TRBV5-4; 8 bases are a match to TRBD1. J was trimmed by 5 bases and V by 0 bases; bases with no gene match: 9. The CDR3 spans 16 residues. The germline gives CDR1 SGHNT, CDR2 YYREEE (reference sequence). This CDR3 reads CASSLGRQGMGYGYTF. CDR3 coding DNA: TGTGCCAGCAGCTTGGGTAGACAGGGGATGGGATATGGCTACACCTTC.

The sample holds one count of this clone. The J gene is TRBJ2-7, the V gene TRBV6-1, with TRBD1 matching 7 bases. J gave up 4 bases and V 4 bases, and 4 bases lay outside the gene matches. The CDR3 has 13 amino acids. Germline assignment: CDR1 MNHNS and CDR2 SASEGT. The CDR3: CASSGRTGYEQYF. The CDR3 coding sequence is TGTGCCAGCAGTGGGCGGACAGGATACGAGCAGTACTTC.

In nucleotides, the CDR3 is TGTGCCAGCTCACCACGGACTAGCAGGAACAATGAGCAGTTCTTC. This gives the protein CASSPRTSRNNEQFF. This rearrangement joins TRBV18 to TRBJ2-1; 8 bases are shared with TRBD2. The junction had 4 bases not matched to a gene; V was cut back by 1 base and J by 5 bases. Germline V gene data show CDR1 as KGHSH and CDR2 as LQKENI. CDR3 length: 15 amino acids.

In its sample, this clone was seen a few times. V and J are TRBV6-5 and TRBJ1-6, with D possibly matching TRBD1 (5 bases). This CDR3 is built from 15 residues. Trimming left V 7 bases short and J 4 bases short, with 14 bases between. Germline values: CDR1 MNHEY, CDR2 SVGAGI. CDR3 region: CASKEGTTYNSPLHF. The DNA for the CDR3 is TGTGCCAGCAAAGAAGGGACGACTTATAATTCACCCCTCCACTTT.

This chain's CDR3 is CASVRMTNTGELFF. As DNA, the CDR3 is TGTGCCAGCGTCAGGATGACGAACACCGGGGAGCTGTTTTTT. This rearrangement joins TRBV2 to TRBJ2-2; D is undetermined. V was pared by 8 bases and J by 0 bases, with 10 bases between. Germline CDR1 SNHLY, CDR2 FYNNEI. The CDR3 has 14 residues.

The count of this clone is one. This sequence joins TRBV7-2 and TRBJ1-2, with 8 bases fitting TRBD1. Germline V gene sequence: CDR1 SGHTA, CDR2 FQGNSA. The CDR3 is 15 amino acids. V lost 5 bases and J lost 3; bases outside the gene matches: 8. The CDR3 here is CASSQAAGGDYGYTF. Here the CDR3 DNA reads TGTGCCAGCAGCCAGGCGGCAGGGGGCGACTATGGCTACACCTTC.

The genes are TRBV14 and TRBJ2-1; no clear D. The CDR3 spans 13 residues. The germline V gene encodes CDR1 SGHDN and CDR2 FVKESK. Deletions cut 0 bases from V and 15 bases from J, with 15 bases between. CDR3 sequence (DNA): TGTGCCAGCAGCCAAGATCTCGCCAGACCAATGTTCTTC. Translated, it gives CASSQDLARPMFF.

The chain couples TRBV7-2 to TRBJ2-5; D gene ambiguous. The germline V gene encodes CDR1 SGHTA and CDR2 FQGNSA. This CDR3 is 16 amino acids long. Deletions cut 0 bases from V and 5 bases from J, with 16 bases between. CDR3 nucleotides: TGTGCCAGCAGCTTAGCGCCGGCAACCGGTGGGGAGACCCAGTACTTC. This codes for CASSLAPATGGETQYF. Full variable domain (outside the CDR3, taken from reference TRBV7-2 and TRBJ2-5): GAGVSQSPSNKVTEKGKDVELRCDPISGHTALYWYRQSLGQGLEFLIYFQGNSAPDKSGLPSDRFSAERTGGSVSTLTIQRTQQEDSAVYLCASSLAPATGGETQYFGPGTRLLVL.

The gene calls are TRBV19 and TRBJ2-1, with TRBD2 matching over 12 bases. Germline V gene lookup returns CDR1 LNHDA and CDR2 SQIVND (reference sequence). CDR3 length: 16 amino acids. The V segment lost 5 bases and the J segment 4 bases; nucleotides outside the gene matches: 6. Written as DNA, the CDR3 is TGTGCCAGTAGTGCCAGGACTAGCGGGATGTACAATGAGCAGTTCTTC. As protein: CASSARTSGMYNEQFF.

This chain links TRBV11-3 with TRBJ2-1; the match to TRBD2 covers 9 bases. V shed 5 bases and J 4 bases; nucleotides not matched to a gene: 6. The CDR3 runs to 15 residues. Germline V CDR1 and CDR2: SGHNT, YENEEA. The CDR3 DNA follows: TGTGCCAGCAGCCCCGGACTAGCGCCTTACAATGAGCAGTTCTTC. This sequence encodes CASSPGLAPYNEQFF.

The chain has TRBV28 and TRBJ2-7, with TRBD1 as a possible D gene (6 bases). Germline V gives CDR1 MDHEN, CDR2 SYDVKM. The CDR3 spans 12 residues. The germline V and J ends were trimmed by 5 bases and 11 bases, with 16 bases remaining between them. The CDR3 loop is CASSKLDSTKYF. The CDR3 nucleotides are TGTGCCAGCAGTAAATTGGACAGTACCAAGTACTTC.

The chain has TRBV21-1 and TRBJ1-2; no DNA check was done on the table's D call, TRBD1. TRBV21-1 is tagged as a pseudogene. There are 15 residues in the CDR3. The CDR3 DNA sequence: TGTGCCAGCAGCTCTCGGGACAGGGTTGCGGAGGGCTACACCTTC. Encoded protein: CASSSRDRVAEGYTF.

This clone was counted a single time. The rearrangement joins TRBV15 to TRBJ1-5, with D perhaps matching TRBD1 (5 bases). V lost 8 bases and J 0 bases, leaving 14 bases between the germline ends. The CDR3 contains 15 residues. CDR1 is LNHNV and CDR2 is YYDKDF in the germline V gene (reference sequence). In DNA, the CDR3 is TGTGCCACCTTGCAGGGAGGGAATAGCAATCAGCCCCAGCATTTT. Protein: CATLQGGNSNQPQHF.

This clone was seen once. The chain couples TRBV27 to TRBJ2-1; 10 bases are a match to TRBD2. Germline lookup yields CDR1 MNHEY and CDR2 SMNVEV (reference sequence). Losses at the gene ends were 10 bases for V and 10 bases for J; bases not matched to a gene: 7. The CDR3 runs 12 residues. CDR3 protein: CATRTSGPEQFF. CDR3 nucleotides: TGTGCCACGAGGACTAGCGGACCAGAGCAGTTCTTC.

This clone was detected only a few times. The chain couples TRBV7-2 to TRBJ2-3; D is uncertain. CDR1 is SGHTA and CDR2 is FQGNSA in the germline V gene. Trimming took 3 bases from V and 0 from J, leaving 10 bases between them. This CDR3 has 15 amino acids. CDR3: CASSLGISSTDTQYF. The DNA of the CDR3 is TGTGCCAGCAGCTTGGGGATTTCTAGCACAGATACGCAGTATTTT.

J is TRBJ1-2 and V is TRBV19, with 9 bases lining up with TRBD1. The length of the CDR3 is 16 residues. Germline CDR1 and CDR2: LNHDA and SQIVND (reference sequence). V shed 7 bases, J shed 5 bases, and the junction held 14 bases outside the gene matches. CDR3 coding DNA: TGTGCCAGTAACCCCGGGACAGGGCTTCTTTTTTATGGCTACACCTTC. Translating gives CASNPGTGLLFYGYTF.

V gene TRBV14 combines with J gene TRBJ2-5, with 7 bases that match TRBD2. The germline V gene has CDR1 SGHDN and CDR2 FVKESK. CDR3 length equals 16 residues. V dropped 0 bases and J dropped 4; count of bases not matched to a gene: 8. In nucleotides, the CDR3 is TGTGCCAGCAGCCAAGAAGCGGGACCCGCGCGAGAGACCCAGTACTTC. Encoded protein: CASSQEAGPARETQYF. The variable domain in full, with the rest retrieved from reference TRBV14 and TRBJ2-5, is EAGVTQFPSHSVIEKGQTVTLRCDPISGHDNLYWYRRVMGKEIKFLLHFVKESKQDESGMPNNRFLAERTGGTYSTLKVQPAELEDSGVYFCASSQEAGPARETQYFGPGTRLLVL.

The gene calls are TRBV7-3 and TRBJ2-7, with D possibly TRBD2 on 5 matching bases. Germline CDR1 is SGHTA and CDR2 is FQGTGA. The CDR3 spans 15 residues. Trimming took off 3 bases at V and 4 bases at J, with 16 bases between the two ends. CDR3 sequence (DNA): TGTGCCAGCAGCTTTGGGTTGGGAGCGGATTACGAGCAGTACTTC. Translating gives CASSFGLGADYEQYF.

The DNA for the CDR3 is TGTGCCAGCAGCCCCCCCCCGGGACTAGCGGGTGCAGATACGCAGTATTTT. Protein sequence: CASSPPPGLAGADTQYF. The J gene is TRBJ2-3, the V gene TRBV9; 12 nucleotides match TRBD2. The ends lost 4 bases at V and 4 bases at J; junction bases unmatched: 10. CDR3 length equals 17 residues. Germline V gene lookup returns CDR1 SGDLS and CDR2 YYNGEE.

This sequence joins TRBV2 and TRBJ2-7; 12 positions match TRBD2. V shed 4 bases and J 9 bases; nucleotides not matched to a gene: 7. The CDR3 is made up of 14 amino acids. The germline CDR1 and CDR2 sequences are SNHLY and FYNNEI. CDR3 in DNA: TGTGCCAGCAGTGCTAGCGGGGGGGGTGAAGGGCAGTACTTC. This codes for CASSASGGGEGQYF. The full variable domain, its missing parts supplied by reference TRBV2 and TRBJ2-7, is EPEVTQTPSHQVTQMGQEVILRCVPISNHLYFYWYRQILGQKVEFLVSFYNNEISEKSEIFDDQFSVERPDGSNFTLKIRSTKLEDSAMYFCASSASGGGEGQYFGPGTRLTVT.

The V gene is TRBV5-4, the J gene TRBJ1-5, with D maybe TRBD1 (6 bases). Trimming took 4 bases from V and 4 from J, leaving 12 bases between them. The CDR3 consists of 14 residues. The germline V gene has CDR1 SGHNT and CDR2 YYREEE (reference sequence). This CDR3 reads CASSEEQGNQPQHF. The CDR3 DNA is TGTGCCAGCAGCGAAGAACAGGGAAATCAGCCCCAGCATTTT.

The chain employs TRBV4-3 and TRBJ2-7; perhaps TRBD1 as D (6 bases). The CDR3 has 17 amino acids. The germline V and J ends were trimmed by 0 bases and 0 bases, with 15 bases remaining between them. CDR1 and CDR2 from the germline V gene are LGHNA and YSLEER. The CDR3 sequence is CASSQEGPRTASYEQYF. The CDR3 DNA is TGCGCCAGCAGCCAAGAGGGCCCCCGGACAGCCTCCTACGAGCAGTACTTC.

The DNA for the CDR3 is TGTGCCGCCTATGGTAGTAGCGGGAATGAGCAGTTCTTC. This sequence encodes CAAYGSSGNEQFF. The rearrangement uses TRBV10-3 and TRBJ2-1; 7 bases fit TRBD2. The CDR3 spans 13 residues. After removal of 11 bases from V and 7 bases from J, the junction contained 11 bases not matched to a gene. Germline CDR1 ENHRY, CDR2 SYGVKD.

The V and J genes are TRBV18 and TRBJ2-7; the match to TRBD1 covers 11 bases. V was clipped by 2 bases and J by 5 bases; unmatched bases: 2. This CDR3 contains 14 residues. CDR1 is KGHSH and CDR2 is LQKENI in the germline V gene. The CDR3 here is CASSPGTGGDEQYF. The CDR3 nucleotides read TGTGCCAGCTCACCAGGGACAGGGGGGGACGAGCAGTACTTC. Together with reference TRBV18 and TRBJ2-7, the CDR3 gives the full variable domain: NAGVMQNPRHLVRRRGQEARLRCSPMKGHSHVYWYRQLPEEGLKFMVYLQKENIIDESGMPKERFSAEFPKEGPSILRIQQVVRGDSAAYFCASSPGTGGDEQYFGPGTRLTVT.

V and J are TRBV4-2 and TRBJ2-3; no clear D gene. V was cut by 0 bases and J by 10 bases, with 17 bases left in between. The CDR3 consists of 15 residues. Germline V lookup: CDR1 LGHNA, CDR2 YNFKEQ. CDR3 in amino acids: CASSQDGAGPGAQYF. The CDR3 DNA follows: TGTGCCAGCAGCCAAGATGGTGCCGGGCCGGGTGCGCAGTATTTT.

The CDR3 DNA is TGTGCCGGCTCGGCGACCTATAATTCACCCCTCCACTTT. It codes for CAGSATYNSPLHF. V gene TRBV19 combines with J gene TRBJ1-6; no reliable D call. The CDR3 is made up of 13 amino acids. The germline V and J ends were trimmed by 11 bases and 2 bases, with 10 bases remaining between them. Germline CDR1 LNHDA, CDR2 SQIVND (reference sequence).